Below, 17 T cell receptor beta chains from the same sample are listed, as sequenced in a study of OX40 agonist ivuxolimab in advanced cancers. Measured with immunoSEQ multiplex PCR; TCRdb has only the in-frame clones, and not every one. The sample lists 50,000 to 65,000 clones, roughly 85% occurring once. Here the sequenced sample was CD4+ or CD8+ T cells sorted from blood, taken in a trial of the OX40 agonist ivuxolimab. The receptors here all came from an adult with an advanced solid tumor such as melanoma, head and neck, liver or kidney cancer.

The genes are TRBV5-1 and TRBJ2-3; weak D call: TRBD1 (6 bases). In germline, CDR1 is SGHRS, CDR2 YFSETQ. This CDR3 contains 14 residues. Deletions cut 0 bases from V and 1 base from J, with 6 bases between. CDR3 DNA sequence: TGCGCCAGCAGCTTGGACAGGGGCACAGATACGCAGTATTTT. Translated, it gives CASSLDRGTDTQYF. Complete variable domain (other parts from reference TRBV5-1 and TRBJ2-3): KAGVTQTPRYLIKTRGQQVTLSCSPISGHRSVSWYQQTPGQGLQFLFEYFSETQRNKGNFPGRFSGRQFSNSRSEMNVSTLELGDSALYLCASSLDRGTDTQYFGPGTRLTVL.

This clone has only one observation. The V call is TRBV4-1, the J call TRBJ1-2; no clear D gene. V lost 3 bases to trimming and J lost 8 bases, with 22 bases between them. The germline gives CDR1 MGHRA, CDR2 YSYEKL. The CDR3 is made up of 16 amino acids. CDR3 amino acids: CASSQVGRITLDGYTF. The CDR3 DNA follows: TGCGCCAGCAGCCAGGTAGGACGGATTACTCTAGACGGCTACACCTTC.

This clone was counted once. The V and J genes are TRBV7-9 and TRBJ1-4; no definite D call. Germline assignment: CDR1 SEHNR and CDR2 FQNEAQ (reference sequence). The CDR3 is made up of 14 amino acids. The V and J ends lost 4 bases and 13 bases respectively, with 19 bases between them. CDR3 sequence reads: CASSSPGAYTVLFF. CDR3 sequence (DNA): TGTGCCAGCAGCTCGCCGGGAGCCTATACCGTACTGTTTTTT.

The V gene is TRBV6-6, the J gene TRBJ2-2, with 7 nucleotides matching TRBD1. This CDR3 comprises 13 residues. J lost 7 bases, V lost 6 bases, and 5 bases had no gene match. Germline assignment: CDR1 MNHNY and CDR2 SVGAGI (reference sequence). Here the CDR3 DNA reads TGTGCCAGCAGACCGACAGGGAACGGGGAGCTGTTTTTT. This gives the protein CASRPTGNGELFF.

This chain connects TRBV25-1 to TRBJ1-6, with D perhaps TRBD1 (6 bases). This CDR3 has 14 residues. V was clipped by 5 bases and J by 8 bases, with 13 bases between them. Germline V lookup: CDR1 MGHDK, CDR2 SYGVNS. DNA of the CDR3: TGTGCCAGCAGTCGACGGGACAACTATTCACCCCTCCACTTT. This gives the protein CASSRRDNYSPLHF. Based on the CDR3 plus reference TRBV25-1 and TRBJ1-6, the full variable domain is EADIYQTPRYLVIGTGKKITLECSQTMGHDKMYWYQQDPGMELHLIHYSYGVNSTEKGDLSSESTVSRIRTEHFPLTLESARPSHTSQYLCASSRRDNYSPLHFGNGTRLTVT.

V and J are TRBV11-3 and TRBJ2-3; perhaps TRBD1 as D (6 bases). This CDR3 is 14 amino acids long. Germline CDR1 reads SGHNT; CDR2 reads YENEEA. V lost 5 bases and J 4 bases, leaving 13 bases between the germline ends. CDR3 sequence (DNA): TGTGCCAGCAGCCCCCAGGGACAAGCAGATACGCAGTATTTT. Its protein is CASSPQGQADTQYF. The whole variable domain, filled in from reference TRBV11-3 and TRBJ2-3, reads EAGVVQSPRYKIIEKKQPVAFWCNPISGHNTLYWYLQNLGQGPELLIRYENEEAVDDSQLPKDRFSAERLKGVDSTLKIQPAELGDSAVYLCASSPQGQADTQYFGPGTRLTVL.

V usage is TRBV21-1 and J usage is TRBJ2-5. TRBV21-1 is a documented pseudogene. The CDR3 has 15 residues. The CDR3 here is CASSKFRTGPETQYF. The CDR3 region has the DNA TGTGCCAGCAGCAAATTTAGGACGGGTCCGGAGACCCAGTACTTC.

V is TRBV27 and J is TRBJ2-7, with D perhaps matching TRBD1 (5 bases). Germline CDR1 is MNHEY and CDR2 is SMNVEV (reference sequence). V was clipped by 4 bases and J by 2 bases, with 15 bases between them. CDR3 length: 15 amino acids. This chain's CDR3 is CASSSQQEAPYEQYF. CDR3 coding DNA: TGTGCCAGCAGTTCGCAACAGGAAGCCCCCTACGAGCAGTACTTC.

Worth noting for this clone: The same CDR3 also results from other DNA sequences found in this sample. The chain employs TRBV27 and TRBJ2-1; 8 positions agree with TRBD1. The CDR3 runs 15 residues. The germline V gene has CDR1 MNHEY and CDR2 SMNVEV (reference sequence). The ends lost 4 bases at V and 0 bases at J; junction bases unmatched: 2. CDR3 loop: CASSSGGVSYNEQFF. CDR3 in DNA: TGTGCCAGCAGTTCAGGGGGCGTCTCCTACAATGAGCAGTTCTTC.

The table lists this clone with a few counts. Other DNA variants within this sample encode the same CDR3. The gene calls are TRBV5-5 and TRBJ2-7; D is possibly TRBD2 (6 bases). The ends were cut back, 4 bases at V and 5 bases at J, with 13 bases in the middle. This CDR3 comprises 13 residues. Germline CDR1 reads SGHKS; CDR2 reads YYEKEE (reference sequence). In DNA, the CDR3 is TGTGCCAGCAGCCCCGGGGGTGGGGACGAGCAGTACTTC. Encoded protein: CASSPGGGDEQYF.

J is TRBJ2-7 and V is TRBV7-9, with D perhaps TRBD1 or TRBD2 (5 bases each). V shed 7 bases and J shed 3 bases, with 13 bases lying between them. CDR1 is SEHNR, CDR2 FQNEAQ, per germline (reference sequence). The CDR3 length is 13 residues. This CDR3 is CASNPGTDYEQYF. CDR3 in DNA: TGTGCCAGCAACCCTGGGACCGACTACGAGCAGTACTTC. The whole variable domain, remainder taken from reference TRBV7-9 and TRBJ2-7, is DTGVSQNPRHKITKRGQNVTFRCDPISEHNRLYWYRQTLGQGPEFLTYFQNEAQLEKSRLLSDRFSAERPKGSFSTLEIQRTEQGDSAMYLCASNPGTDYEQYFGPGTRLTVT.

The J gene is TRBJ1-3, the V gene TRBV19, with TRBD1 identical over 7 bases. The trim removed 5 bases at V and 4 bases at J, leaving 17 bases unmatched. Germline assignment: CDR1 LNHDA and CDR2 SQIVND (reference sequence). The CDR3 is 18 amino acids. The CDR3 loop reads CASSDRPLDRVNGNTIYF. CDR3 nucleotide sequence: TGTGCCAGTAGTGACCGCCCTCTCGACAGGGTTAACGGAAACACCATATATTTT.

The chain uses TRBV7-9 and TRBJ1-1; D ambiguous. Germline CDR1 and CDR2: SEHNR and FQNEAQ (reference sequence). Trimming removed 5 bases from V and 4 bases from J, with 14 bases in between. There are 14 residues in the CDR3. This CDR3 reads CASSPFGVGTEAFF. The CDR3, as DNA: TGTGCCAGCAGCCCGTTCGGAGTGGGCACTGAAGCTTTCTTT.

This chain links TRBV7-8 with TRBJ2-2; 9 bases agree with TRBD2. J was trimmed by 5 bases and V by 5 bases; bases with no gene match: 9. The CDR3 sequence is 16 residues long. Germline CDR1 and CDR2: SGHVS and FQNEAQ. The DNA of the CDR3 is TGTGCCAGCAGCCCATCTAGCGGGGACACGACCGGGGAGCTGTTTTTT. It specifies CASSPSSGDTTGELFF.

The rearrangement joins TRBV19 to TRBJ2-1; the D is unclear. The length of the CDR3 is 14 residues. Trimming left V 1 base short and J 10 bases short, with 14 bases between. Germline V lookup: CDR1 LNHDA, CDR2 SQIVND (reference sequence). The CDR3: CASSIAGARNEQFF. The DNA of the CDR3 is TGTGCCAGTAGTATAGCCGGCGCGAGGAACGAGCAGTTCTTC.

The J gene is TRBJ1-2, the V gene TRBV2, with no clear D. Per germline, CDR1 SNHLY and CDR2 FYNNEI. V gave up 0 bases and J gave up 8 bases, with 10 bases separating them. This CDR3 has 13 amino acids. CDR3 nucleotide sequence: TGTGCCAGCAGTGAAGCGAACCCCAGCGGCTACACCTTC. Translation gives CASSEANPSGYTF.

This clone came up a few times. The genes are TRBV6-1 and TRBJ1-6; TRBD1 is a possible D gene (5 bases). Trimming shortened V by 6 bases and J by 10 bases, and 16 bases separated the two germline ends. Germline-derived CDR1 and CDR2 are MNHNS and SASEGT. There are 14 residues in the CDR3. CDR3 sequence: CASRRGDWVSPLHF. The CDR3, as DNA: TGTGCCAGCAGACGTGGGGACTGGGTCTCACCCCTCCACTTT.